This is a list of T cell receptor beta chains from one sample in a study of control samples from healthy donors and cancer patients. Generated by immunoSEQ multiplex PCR, the TCRdb table keeps only in-frame clones and is missing some. The sample lists 170,000 or so clones; 90% to 95% were seen once. Sequencing was done on a sample of blood. Source of these receptors: a woman aged 18-30 years in good health. CDR3s include the opening cysteine and the closing phenylalanine or tryptophan. Each record gives: clone size, J gene, D gene, V gene, CDR3 protein, CDR3 DNA. The D gene is left open where the match is weak. Some rows have no size entry. The others give once, few or many, or a class for an expanded clone.

>.|TRBJ2-3|.|TRBV27
CASSLLLSDTQYF
TGTGCCAGCAGTTTGCTACTTTCAGATACGCAGTATTTT
>once|TRBJ2-5|TRBD2|TRBV7-9
CASSPSGVYQETQYF
TGTGCCAGCAGCCCTAGCGGAGTGTACCAAGAGACCCAGTACTTC
>.|TRBJ2-2|.|TRBV5-1
CASSLNGRDLNTGELFF
TGCGCCAGCAGCTTGAATGGTCGAGATTTGAACACCGGGGAGCTGTTTTTT
>.|TRBJ2-1|.|TRBV2
CASKGDTYNEQFF
TGTGCCAGTAAGGGCGACACCTACAATGAGCAGTTCTTC
>few|TRBJ1-4|.|TRBV24-1
CATSDPGDPHEGGVGREKLFF
TGTGCCACCAGTGACCCCGGGGACCCGCATGAGGGGGGGGTCGGAAGGGAAAAACTGTTTTTT
>.|TRBJ1-1|TRBD1|TRBV4-1
CASSQVGQANTEAFF
TGCGCCAGCAGCCAAGTAGGACAGGCGAACACTGAAGCTTTCTTT
>once|TRBJ2-5|TRBD2|TRBV11-2
CASSPTTSGGGETQYF
TGTGCCAGCAGCCCTACTACTAGCGGAGGGGGGGAGACCCAGTACTTC
>.|TRBJ1-4|TRBD1|TRBV19
CASTDRGEKLFF
TGTGCCAGTACGGACAGGGGGGAAAAACTGTTTTTT
>.|TRBJ2-7|.|TRBV7-3
CASSLGAGSYEQYF
TGTGCCAGCAGCTTGGGAGCGGGTTCCTACGAGCAGTACTTC
>.|TRBJ1-6|.|TRBV2
CASRALKNAPLHF
TGTGCCAGCAGGGCTCTGAAAAATGCACCCCTCCACTTT